A selection of T cell receptor beta chains follows, all from one sample in a study of T-cell memory formation after mild COVID-19. A single record per CDR3 protein comes from TCRdb applying MiXCR to the 5' RACE reads. This sample has around 300,000 distinct CDR3 sequences; approximately 19% occur once, and the top ten carry approximately 21%. Sequencing input: PBMCs or a T cell subset sorted from them (not recorded which). The receptor set was obtained from a young man who had mild COVID-19 (a few samples of this study predate the infection). Cell type and time point are not known. CDR3s include the opening cysteine and the closing phenylalanine or tryptophan. A D gene is named only where the DNA matches it firmly. A row's size may be missing; if present it is once, few, many or a size class.

>many|.|TRBJ1-2|TRBV5-1
TGCGCCAGCAGCGCGGACGGATTTTCTAACTATGGCTACACCTTC
CASSADGFSNYGYTF
>.|.|TRBJ2-3|TRBV5-1
TGCGCCAGCAGCCTGGGGGAGTTCACAGATACGCAGTATTTT
CASSLGEFTDTQYF
>once|.|TRBJ1-1|TRBV6-2/TRBV6-3
TGTGCCAGGGGACAGAACACTGAAGCTTTCTTT
CARGQNTEAFF
>many|.|TRBJ2-5|TRBV12-3/TRBV12-4
TGTGCCAGCAGCCGGGACCAAGAGACCCAGTACTTC
CASSRDQETQYF
>.|.|TRBJ1-3|TRBV19
TGTGCCATAGACCCGAGGTGGTGGTCTGGAAACACCATATATTTT
CAIDPRWWSGNTIYF
>.|TRBD2|TRBJ2-3|TRBV27
TGTGCCGCCCGAAGCGGGGGGGCCGCAGATACGCAGTATTTT
CAARSGGAADTQYF
>few|.|TRBJ1-6|TRBV7-8
TGTGCCAGCAGCCATCACACGGAGTGGCAATCACCCCTCCACTTT
CASSHHTEWQSPLHF
>few|.|TRBJ2-5|TRBV6-2/TRBV6-3
TGTGCCAGCAGCTCCGGGCAAACAGACCAAGAGACCCAGTACTTC
CASSSGQTDQETQYF
>.|.|TRBJ2-1|TRBV6-1
TGTGCCAGTAGTGGTGAGCAGTTCTTC
CASSGEQFF
>few|.|TRBJ1-1|TRBV3-1
TGTGCCAGCGCACAGGGCCGGAACACTGAAGCTTTCTTT
CASAQGRNTEAFF
>few|.|TRBJ2-1|TRBV2
TGTGCCAGCGAGGAAGGCGACAATGAGCAGTTCTTC
CASEEGDNEQFF
>.|.|TRBJ2-1|TRBV2
TGTGCCAGCAGTGAACAGGGACTCGAGCAGTTCTTC
CASSEQGLEQFF
>.|.|TRBJ2-5|TRBV5-6
TGTGCCAGCAGCTTGAGGGATGGGGAGACCCAGTACTTC
CASSLRDGETQYF